This T cell receptor (beta chain) was sequenced for a study of cytomegalovirus exposure and HLA in healthy donors. Study results and limitations: Cytomegalovirus-associated TCR beta chains were listed, numbering some 180. It has been reported that TCR beta sequences accurately predicted the HLA-A and HLA-B alleles of most subjects.

The primer mix had 60 Vbeta and 13 Jbeta primers. Repertoires were generated with immunoSEQ multiplex PCR, while TCRdb's copy carries only in-frame clones and drops some. The repertoire holds about 98,000 clones, with around 68% as singletons. With respect to this clone: Antigen: not known.

In germline, CDR1 is SGHAT, CDR2 FQNNGV. V was clipped by 4 bases and J by 2 bases, with 2 bases between them. The CDR3 is 11 residues long. V is TRBV11-2 and J is TRBJ1-2, with D uncertain. This clonotype originated in a female donor in good health and CMV-seronegative. Specimen: PBMCs. As DNA, the CDR3 is TGTGCCAGCAGCTCAAACTATGGCTACACCTTC. It translates to CASSSNYGYTF.